This T cell receptor (beta chain) was sequenced during a study of cytomegalovirus exposure and HLA in healthy donors. General study results and limits: Another analysis was done later, and it associated 15,000 or so TCR beta sequences with HLA alleles at 0.05 false discovery rate.

A word on this clone: Its specificity is unknown.

Healthy bone marrow donors formed the donor group. Likely unrecorded immune exposures existed in these nominally healthy donors. PCR used 60 Vbeta primers and 13 Jbeta primers. Only in-frame clones appear in the TCRdb table, and some are missing; sequencing was by immunoSEQ multiplex PCR. Among roughly 120,000 clones, 50% to 65% were seen once, and the ten largest hold less than 9.5%. The sample comprised PBMCs. This receptor was identified in a woman in her 40s in good health and CMV-seropositive.

The CDR3, as DNA: TGTGCCAGCAGGGAAACAGGGGCGGGTGGCTACACCTTC. Protein product: CASRETGAGGYTF. The chain employs TRBV6-1 and TRBJ1-2; 7 bases are shared with TRBD1. The J segment lost 7 bases and the V segment lost 6 bases, leaving 8 bases of the junction unmatched. CDR1 and CDR2 from the germline V gene are MNHNS and SASEGT. The CDR3 is 13 amino acids.